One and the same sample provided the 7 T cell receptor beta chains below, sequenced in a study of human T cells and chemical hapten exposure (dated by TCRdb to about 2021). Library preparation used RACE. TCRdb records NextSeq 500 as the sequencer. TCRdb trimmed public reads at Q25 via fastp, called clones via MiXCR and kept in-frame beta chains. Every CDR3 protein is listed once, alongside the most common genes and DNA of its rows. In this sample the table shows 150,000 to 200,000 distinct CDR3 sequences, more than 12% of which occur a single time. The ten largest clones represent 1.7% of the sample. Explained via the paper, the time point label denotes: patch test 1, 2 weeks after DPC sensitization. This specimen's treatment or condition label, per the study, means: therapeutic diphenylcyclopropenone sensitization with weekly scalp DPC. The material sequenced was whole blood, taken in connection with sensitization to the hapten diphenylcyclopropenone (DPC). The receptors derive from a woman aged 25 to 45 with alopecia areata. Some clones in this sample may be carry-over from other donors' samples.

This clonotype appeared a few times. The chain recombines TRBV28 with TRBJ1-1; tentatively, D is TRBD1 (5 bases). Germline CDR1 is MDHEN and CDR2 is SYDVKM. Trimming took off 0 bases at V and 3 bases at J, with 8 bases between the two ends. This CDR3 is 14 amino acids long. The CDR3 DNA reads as TGTGCCAGCAGTTTATGGGACAAATACACTGAAGCTTTCTTT. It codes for CASSLWDKYTEAFF.

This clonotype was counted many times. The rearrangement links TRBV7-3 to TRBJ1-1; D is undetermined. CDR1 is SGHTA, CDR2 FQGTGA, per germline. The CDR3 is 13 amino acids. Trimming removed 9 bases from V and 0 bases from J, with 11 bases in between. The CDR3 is CARAWGLNTEAFF. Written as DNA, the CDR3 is TGTGCCAGAGCCTGGGGTCTGAACACTGAAGCTTTCTTT.

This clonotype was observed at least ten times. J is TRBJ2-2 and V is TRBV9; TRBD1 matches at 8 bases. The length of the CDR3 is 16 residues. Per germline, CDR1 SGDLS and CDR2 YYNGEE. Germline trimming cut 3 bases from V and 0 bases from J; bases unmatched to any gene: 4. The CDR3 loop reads CASSGTQGANTGELFF. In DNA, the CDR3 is TGTGCCAGCAGCGGAACACAGGGGGCGAACACCGGGGAGCTGTTTTTT.

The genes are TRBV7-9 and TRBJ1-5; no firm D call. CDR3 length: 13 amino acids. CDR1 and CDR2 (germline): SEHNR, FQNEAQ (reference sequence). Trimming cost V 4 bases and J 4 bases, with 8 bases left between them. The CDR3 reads CASSSQINQPQHF. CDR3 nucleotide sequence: TGTGCCAGCAGCTCGCAGATTAATCAGCCCCAGCATTTT.

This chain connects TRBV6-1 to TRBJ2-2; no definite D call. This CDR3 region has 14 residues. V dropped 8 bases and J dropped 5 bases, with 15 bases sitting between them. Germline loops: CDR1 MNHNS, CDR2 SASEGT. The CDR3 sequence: CASSRQRRTGELFF. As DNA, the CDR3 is TGTGCCAGCTCGCGACAACGGCGGACCGGGGAGCTGTTTTTT.

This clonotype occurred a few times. The CDR3 reads CASSASGVNTGELFF. The CDR3 DNA follows: TGTGCCAGCAGCGCCTCAGGGGTGAACACCGGGGAGCTGTTTTTT. The rearrangement uses TRBV7-3 and TRBJ2-2; TRBD1 is a possible D gene (6 bases). The CDR3 loop spans 15 amino acids. Germline V gene data show CDR1 as SGHTA and CDR2 as FQGTGA. Deletions cut 5 bases from V and 1 base from J, with 11 bases between.

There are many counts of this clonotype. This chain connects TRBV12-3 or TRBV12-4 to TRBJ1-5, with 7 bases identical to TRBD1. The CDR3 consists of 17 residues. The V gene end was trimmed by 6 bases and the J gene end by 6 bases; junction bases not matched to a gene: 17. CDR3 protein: CASSPPRVGQIPQPQHF. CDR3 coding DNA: TGTGCCAGCAGCCCCCCCAGGGTGGGACAGATTCCTCAGCCCCAGCATTTT.